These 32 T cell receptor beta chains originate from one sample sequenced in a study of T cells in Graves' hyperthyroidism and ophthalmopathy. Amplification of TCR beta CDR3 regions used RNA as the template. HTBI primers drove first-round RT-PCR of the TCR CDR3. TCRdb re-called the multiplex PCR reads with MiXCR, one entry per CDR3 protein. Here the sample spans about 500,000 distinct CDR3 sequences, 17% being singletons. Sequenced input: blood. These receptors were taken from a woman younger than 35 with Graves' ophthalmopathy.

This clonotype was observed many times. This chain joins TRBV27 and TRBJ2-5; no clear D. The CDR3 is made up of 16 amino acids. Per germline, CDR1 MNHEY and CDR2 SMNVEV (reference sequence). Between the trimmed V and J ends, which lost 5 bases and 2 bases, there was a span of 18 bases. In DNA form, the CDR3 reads TGTGCCAGCAGTACCGCTGGTATGGCCGGGCAAGAGACCCAGTACTTC. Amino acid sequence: CASSTAGMAGQETQYF.

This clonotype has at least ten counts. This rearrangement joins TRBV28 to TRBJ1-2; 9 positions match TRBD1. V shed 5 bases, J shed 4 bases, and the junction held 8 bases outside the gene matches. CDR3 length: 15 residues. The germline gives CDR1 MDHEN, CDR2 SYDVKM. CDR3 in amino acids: CASSGIGTGRYGYTF. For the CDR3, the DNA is TGTGCCAGCAGTGGGATCGGGACAGGGCGCTATGGCTACACCTTC.

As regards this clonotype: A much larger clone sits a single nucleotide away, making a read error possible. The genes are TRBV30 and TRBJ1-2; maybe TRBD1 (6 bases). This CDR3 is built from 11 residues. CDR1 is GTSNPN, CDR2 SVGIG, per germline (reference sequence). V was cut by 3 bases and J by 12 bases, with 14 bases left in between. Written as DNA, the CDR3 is TGTGCCTGGAGCACAAGGGGGGAACACACCTTC. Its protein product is CAWSTRGEHTF.

The CDR3 reads CAWSVRDDNEQFF. The CDR3 DNA sequence: TGTGCCTGGAGTGTACGGGACGACAATGAGCAGTTCTTC. This rearrangement joins TRBV30 to TRBJ2-1; D may be TRBD1 or TRBD2 (5 bases each). Germline V gives CDR1 GTSNPN, CDR2 SVGIG (reference sequence). The CDR3 runs to 13 residues. V dropped 0 bases and J dropped 5 bases, with 8 bases sitting between them.

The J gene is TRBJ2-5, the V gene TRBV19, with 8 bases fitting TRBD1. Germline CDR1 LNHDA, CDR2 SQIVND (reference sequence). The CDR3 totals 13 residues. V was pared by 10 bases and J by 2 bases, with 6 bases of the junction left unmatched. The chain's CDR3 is CATEDRAQETQYF. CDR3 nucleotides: TGTGCCACCGAGGACAGGGCTCAAGAGACCCAGTACTTC.

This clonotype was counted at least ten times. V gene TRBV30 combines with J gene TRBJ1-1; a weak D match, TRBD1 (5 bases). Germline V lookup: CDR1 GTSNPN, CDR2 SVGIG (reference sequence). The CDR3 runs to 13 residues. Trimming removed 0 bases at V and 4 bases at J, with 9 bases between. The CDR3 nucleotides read TGTGCCTGGAGTGTCCGTGGGGGCACTGAAGCTTTCTTT. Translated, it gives CAWSVRGGTEAFF.

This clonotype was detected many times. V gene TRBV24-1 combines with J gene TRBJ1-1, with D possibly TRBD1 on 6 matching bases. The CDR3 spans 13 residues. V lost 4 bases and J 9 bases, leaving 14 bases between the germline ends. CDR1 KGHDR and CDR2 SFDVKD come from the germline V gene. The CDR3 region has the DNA TGTGCCACCAGTGAACCACAGGGAAAGAAAGCTTTCTTT. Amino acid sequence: CATSEPQGKKAFF.

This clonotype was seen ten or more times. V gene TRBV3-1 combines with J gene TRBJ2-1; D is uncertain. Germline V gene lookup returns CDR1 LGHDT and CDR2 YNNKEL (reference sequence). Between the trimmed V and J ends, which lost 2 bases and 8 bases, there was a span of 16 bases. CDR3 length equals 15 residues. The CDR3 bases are TGTGCCAGCAGCCAATCCATTGGACCCTCGGATGAGCAGTTCTTC. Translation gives CASSQSIGPSDEQFF.

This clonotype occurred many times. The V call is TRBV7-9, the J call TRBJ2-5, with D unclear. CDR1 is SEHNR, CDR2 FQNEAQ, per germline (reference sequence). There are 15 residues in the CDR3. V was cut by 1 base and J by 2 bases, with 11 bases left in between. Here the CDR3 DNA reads TGTGCCAGCAGCTTAGGGCTGAAAAGACAAGAGACCCAGTACTTC. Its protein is CASSLGLKRQETQYF.

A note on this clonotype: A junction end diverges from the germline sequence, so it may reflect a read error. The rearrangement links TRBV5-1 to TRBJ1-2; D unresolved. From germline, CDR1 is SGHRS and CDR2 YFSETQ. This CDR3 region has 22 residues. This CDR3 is CASSLGFRVADSIGIPNYGNTF. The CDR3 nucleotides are TGCGCCAGCAGCTTGGGGTTTCGGGTGGCGGACTCCATCGGTATTCCTAACTATGGCAACACCTTC.

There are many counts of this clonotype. The CDR3 is CSVEGRVNTEAFF. The CDR3 DNA reads TGCAGCGTTGAAGGTAGGGTGAACACTGAAGCTTTCTTT. The J gene is TRBJ1-1, the V gene TRBV29-1; D is undetermined. This CDR3 comprises 13 residues. CDR1 and CDR2 from the germline V gene are SQVTM and ANQGSEA. V lost 1 base and J lost 0, with 6 bases in between.

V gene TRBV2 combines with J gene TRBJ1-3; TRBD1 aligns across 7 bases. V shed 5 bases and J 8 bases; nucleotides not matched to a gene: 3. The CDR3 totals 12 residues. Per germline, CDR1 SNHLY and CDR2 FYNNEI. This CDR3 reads CASSPRGHTIYF. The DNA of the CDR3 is TGTGCCAGCAGTCCAAGGGGGCACACCATATATTTT.

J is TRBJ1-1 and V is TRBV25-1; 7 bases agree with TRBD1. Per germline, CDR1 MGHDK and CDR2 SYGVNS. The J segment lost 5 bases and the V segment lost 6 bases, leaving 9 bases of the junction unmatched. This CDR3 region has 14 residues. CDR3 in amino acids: CASSETTGKTEAFF. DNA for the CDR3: TGTGCCAGCAGCGAAACGACAGGGAAAACTGAAGCTTTCTTT. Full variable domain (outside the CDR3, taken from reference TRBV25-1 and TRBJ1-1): EADIYQTPRYLVIGTGKKITLECSQTMGHDKMYWYQQDPGMELHLIHYSYGVNSTEKGDLSSESTVSRIRTEHFPLTLESARPSHTSQYLCASSETTGKTEAFFGQGTRLTVV.

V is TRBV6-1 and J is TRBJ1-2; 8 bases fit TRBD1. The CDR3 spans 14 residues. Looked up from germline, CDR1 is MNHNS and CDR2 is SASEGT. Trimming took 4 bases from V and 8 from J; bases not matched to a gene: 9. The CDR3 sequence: CASSGPGQGDGYTF. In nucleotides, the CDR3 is TGTGCCAGCAGTGGCCCTGGACAGGGTGACGGCTACACCTTC.

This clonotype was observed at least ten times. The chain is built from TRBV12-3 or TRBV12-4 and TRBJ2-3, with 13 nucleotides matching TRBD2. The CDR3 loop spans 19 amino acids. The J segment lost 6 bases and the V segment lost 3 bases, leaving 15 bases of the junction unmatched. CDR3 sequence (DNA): TGTGCCAGCAGTTTTGTCACTAGCGGGGGGGCCTTGATCTTCGATACGCAGTATTTT. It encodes CASSFVTSGGALIFDTQYF.

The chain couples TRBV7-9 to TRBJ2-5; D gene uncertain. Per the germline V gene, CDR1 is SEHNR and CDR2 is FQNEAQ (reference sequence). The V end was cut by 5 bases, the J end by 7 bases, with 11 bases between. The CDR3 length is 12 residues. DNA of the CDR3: TGTGCCAGCAGCACGCCCGGGTTGACCCAGTACTTC. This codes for CASSTPGLTQYF.

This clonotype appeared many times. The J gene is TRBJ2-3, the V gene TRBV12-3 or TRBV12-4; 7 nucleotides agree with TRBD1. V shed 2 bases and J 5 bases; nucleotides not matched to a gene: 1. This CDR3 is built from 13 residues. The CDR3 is CASSLRQGDTQYF. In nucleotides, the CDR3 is TGTGCCAGCAGTTTACGACAGGGAGATACGCAGTATTTT.

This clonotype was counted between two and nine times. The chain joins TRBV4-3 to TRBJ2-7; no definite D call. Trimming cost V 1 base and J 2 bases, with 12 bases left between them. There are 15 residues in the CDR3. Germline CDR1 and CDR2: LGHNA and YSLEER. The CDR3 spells CASSQAVNLAYEQYF. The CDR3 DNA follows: TGCGCCAGCAGCCAAGCTGTTAACCTCGCCTACGAGCAGTACTTC.

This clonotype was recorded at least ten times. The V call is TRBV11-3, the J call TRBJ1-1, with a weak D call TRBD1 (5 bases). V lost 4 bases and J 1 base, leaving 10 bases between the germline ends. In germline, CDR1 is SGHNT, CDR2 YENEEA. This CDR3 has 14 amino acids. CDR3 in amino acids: CASSSGAGNTEAFF. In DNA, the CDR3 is TGTGCCAGCAGCTCTGGGGCCGGGAACACTGAAGCTTTCTTT.

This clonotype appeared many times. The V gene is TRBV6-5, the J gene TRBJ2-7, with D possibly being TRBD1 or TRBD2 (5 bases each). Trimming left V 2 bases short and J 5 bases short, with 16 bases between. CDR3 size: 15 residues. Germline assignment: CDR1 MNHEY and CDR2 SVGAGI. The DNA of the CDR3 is TGTGCCAGCAGTTACGGTTTGAGGGGAAATAACGAGCAGTACTTC. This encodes CASSYGLRGNNEQYF.

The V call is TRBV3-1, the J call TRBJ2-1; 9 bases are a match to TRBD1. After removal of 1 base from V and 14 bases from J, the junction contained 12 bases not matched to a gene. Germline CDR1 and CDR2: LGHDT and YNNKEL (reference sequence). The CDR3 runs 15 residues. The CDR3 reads CASSQVGGQGFRKFF. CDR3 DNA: TGTGCCAGCAGCCAAGTCGGGGGACAGGGATTTCGGAAGTTCTTC.

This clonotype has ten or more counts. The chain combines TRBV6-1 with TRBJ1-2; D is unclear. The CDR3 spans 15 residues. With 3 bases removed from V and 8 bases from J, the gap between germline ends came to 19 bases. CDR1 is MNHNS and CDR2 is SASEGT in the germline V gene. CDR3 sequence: CASSDPERLSRGYTF. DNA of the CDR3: TGTGCCAGCAGTGACCCCGAACGGCTCTCTCGGGGCTACACCTTC.

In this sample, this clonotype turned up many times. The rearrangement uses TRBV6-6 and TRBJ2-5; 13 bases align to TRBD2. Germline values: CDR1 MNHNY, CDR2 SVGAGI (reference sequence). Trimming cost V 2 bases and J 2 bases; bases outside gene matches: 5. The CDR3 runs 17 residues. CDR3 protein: CASSYPTSGRLQETQYF. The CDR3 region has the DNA TGTGCCAGCAGTTACCCGACTAGCGGGAGGTTGCAAGAGACCCAGTACTTC.

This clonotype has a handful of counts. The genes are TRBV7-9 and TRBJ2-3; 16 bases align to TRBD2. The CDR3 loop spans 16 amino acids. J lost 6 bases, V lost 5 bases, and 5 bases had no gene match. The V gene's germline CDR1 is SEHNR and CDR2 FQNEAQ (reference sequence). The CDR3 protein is CASSGTSGGAGDTQYF. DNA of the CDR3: TGTGCCAGCAGCGGGACTAGCGGGGGGGCAGGGGATACGCAGTATTTT. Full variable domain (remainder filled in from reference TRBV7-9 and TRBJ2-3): DTGVSQNPRHKITKRGQNVTFRCDPISEHNRLYWYRQTLGQGPEFLTYFQNEAQLEKSRLLSDRFSAERPKGSFSTLEIQRTEQGDSAMYLCASSGTSGGAGDTQYFGPGTRLTVL.

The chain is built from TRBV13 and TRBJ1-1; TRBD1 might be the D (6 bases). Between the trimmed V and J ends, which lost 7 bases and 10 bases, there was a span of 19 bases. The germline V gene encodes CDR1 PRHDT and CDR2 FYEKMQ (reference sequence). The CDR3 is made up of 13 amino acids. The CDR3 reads CASNVGGGGGAFF. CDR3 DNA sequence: TGTGCCAGCAATGTCGGGGGGGGCGGTGGAGCTTTCTTT.

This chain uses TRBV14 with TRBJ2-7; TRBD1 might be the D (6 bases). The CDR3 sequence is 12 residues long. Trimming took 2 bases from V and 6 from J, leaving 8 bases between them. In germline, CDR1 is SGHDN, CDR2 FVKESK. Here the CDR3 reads CASSQRGGEQYF. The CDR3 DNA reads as TGTGCCAGCAGCCAACGAGGGGGCGAGCAGTACTTC.

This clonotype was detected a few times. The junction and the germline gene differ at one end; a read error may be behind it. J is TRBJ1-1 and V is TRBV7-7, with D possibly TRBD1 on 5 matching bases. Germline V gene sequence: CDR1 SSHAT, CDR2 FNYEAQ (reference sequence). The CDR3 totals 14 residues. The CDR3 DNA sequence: TGTGCTAGCAGCCCCGGACCGCCGGGGGCTGAAGCTTTCTTT. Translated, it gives CASSPGPPGAEAFF.

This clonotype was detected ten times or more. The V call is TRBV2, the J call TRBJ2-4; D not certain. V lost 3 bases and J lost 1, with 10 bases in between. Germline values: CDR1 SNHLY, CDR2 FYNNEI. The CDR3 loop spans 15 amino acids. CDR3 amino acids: CASSESMSAKNIQYF. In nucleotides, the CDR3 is TGTGCCAGCAGTGAGAGCATGAGTGCCAAAAACATTCAGTACTTC.

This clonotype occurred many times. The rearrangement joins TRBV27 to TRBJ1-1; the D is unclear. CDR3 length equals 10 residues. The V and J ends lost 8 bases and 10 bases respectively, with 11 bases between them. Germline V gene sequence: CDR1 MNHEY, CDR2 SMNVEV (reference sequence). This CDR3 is CASFPCGAFF. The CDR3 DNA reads TGTGCCAGCTTCCCCTGTGGAGCTTTCTTT.

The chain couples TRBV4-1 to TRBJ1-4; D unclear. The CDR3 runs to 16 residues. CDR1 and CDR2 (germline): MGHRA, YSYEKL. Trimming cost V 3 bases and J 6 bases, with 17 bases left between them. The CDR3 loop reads CASSQEPRGSHEKLFF. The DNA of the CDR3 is TGCGCCAGCAGCCAGGAACCGCGGGGAAGTCATGAAAAACTGTTTTTT.

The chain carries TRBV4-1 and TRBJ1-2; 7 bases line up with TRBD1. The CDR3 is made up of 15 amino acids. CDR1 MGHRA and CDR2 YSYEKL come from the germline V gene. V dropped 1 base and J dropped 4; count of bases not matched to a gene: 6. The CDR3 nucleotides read TGCGCCAGCAGCCAAGGACAGGGTGCTATCTATGGCTACACCTTC. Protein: CASSQGQGAIYGYTF.

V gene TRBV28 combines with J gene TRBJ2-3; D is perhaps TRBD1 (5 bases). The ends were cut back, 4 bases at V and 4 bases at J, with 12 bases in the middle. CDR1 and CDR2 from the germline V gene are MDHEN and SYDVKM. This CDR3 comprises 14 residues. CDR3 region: CASSSSGLADTQYF. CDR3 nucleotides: TGTGCCAGCAGTTCCTCAGGGTTGGCAGATACGCAGTATTTT. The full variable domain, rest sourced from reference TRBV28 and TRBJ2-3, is DVKVTQSSRYLVKRTGEKVFLECVQDMDHENMFWYRQDPGLGLRLIYFSYDVKMKEKGDIPEGYSVSREKKERFSLILESASTNQTSMYLCASSSSGLADTQYFGPGTRLTVL.